Presented here are 26 T cell receptor beta chains from one specimen sequenced in a study of Ad26.COV2.S vaccination and SARS-CoV-2 variants. The treatment: roughly 19 received Ad26.COV2.S at low or high dose, single or two shots; 5 received placebo; per-sample allocation not given. Sampling occurred on day 63 after the first vaccine or placebo injection. Assay: immunoSEQ multiplex PCR; the TCRdb copy retains only in-frame clones and omits some. The profile shows hundreds of thousands of clones, more than 80% of them singletons. The sequences come from peripheral blood, collected in a trial of Ad26.COV2.S vaccine versus placebo. The receptors were gathered from a person aged 18-65 years who received the Ad26.COV2.S COVID-19 vaccine or a placebo.

V usage is TRBV2 and J usage is TRBJ2-1; weak D call: TRBD2 (5 bases). The CDR3 contains 15 residues. V was clipped by 7 bases and J by 0 bases, with 13 bases between them. From germline, CDR1 is SNHLY and CDR2 FYNNEI. In DNA form, the CDR3 reads TGTGCCAGCACATTGGACTCCAGCTCCTACAATGAGCAGTTCTTC. It is translated as CASTLDSSSYNEQFF.

The J gene is TRBJ2-2, the V gene TRBV4-1, with a tentative D call TRBD2 (6 bases). The CDR3 is 13 amino acids. V lost 4 bases and J lost 5, with 8 bases in between. Germline V lookup: CDR1 MGHRA, CDR2 YSYEKL. Here the CDR3 DNA reads TGCGCCAGCAGCCCGGGGGTGACCGGGGAGCTGTTTTTT. It translates to CASSPGVTGELFF.

The V and J genes are TRBV6-5 and TRBJ1-1, with D hard to call. In germline, CDR1 is MNHEY, CDR2 SVGAGI. CDR3 length: 14 residues. V dropped 2 bases and J dropped 4 bases, with 11 bases sitting between them. CDR3 nucleotide sequence: TGTGCCAGCAGTTACCTCTATCGGGTCACTGAAGCTTTCTTT. It is translated as CASSYLYRVTEAFF.

The chain has TRBV7-8 and TRBJ2-2, with D possibly TRBD1 on 6 matching bases. Germline V lookup: CDR1 SGHVS, CDR2 FQNEAQ. The CDR3 is 16 residues long. V was trimmed by 1 base and J by 1 base, leaving 10 bases between them. The CDR3: CASSLEQGWNTGELFF. The CDR3 coding sequence is TGTGCCAGCAGCTTAGAACAGGGTTGGAACACCGGGGAGCTGTTTTTT.

The table lists this clone with a count of one. The chain couples TRBV14 to TRBJ1-4; the D is unclear. Trimming took 0 bases from V and 5 from J, leaving 19 bases between them. Germline V gene sequence: CDR1 SGHDN, CDR2 FVKESK. The CDR3 runs 18 residues. As DNA, the CDR3 is TGTGCCAGCAGCCAAGATGGGTCGGTAAAAGGGTGGAATGAAAAACTGTTTTTT. Translated, it gives CASSQDGSVKGWNEKLFF. Drawing the rest from reference TRBV14 and TRBJ1-4, the complete variable domain is EAGVTQFPSHSVIEKGQTVTLRCDPISGHDNLYWYRRVMGKEIKFLLHFVKESKQDESGMPNNRFLAERTGGTYSTLKVQPAELEDSGVYFCASSQDGSVKGWNEKLFFGSGTQLSVL.

This clone has only one observation. The V gene is TRBV9, the J gene TRBJ2-7, with unresolved D. The CDR3 totals 16 residues. CDR1 is SGDLS and CDR2 is YYNGEE in the germline V gene. V gave up 0 bases and J gave up 3 bases, with 16 bases separating them. The CDR3 coding sequence is TGTGCCAGCAGCGTAGGGACCGCTGCACACCTCTACGAGCAGTACTTC. Protein: CASSVGTAAHLYEQYF.

This chain uses TRBV20-1 with TRBJ1-1; no reliable D call. The germline V and J ends were trimmed by 5 bases and 5 bases, with 6 bases remaining between them. Germline V gene lookup returns CDR1 DFQATT and CDR2 SNEGSKA (reference sequence). CDR3 size: 10 residues. CDR3 in amino acids: CSARGTEAFF. The CDR3 nucleotides are TGCAGTGCTCGGGGTACTGAAGCTTTCTTT.

This clone turned up a few times. CDR3 residues: CASSTTGGASYGYTF. The CDR3 coding sequence is TGTGCCAGCAGCACGACAGGGGGCGCGAGCTATGGCTACACCTTC. This chain connects TRBV7-9 to TRBJ1-2; 10 bases agree with TRBD1. J gave up 4 bases and V 5 bases, and 7 bases lay outside the gene matches. This CDR3 contains 15 residues. CDR1 SEHNR and CDR2 FQNEAQ come from the germline V gene (reference sequence).

The chain couples TRBV7-8 to TRBJ2-7; TRBD1 might be the D (6 bases). This CDR3 region has 15 residues. Trimming shortened V by 5 bases and J by 2 bases, and 16 bases separated the two germline ends. Germline values: CDR1 SGHVS, CDR2 FQNEAQ. Here the CDR3 reads CASSAPLGGTYEQYF. The DNA for the CDR3 is TGTGCCAGCAGCGCACCTCTAGGGGGAACCTACGAGCAGTACTTC.

This chain uses TRBV10-3 with TRBJ1-6; 10 nucleotides agree with TRBD1. This CDR3 is 15 amino acids long. CDR1 is ENHRY, CDR2 SYGVKD, per germline. V shed 6 bases, J shed 7 bases, and the junction held 6 bases outside the gene matches. CDR3 sequence reads: CAISAGTGVNSPLHF. The CDR3 nucleotides read TGTGCCATCAGCGCCGGGACAGGGGTGAATTCACCCCTCCACTTT.

This clone was counted a single time. The gene calls are TRBV20-1 and TRBJ2-7; D gene ambiguous. V was shortened by 6 bases and J by 6 bases, with 6 bases between the two germline ends. The germline gives CDR1 DFQATT, CDR2 SNEGSKA (reference sequence). This CDR3 contains 9 residues. DNA of the CDR3: TGCAGTGCCGCCCCCGAGCAGTACTTC. Its protein product is CSAAPEQYF.

This sequence joins TRBV7-9 and TRBJ1-3; 7 nucleotides line up with TRBD1. CDR3 length equals 17 residues. Germline V lookup: CDR1 SEHNR, CDR2 FQNEAQ (reference sequence). V lost 5 bases, J lost 1 base, and 11 bases stayed unmatched. CDR3 region: CASSRQGPMQSGNTIYF. As DNA, the CDR3 is TGTGCCAGCAGCCGACAGGGCCCAATGCAATCTGGAAACACCATATATTTT. Combining the CDR3 with reference TRBV7-9 and TRBJ1-3 gives the whole variable domain DTGVSQNPRHKITKRGQNVTFRCDPISEHNRLYWYRQTLGQGPEFLTYFQNEAQLEKSRLLSDRFSAERPKGSFSTLEIQRTEQGDSAMYLCASSRQGPMQSGNTIYFGEGSWLTVV.

The count of this clone is one. The V gene is TRBV4-3, the J gene TRBJ1-6; no definite D call. CDR1 LGHNA and CDR2 YSLEER come from the germline V gene. The CDR3 sequence is 17 residues long. With 0 bases removed from V and 0 bases from J, the gap between germline ends came to 9 bases. CDR3 sequence reads: CASSQDPESSYNSPLHF. CDR3 sequence (DNA): TGCGCCAGCAGCCAAGATCCCGAGAGCTCCTATAATTCACCCCTCCACTTT.

The rearrangement joins TRBV5-4 to TRBJ2-1; 7 nucleotides agree with TRBD2. Germline lookup yields CDR1 SGHNT and CDR2 YYREEE (reference sequence). The CDR3 consists of 15 residues. V was pared by 2 bases and J by 4 bases, with 6 bases of the junction left unmatched. CDR3: CASSFMRGSYNEQFF. The CDR3, as DNA: TGTGCCAGCAGCTTTATGCGGGGGTCTTACAATGAGCAGTTCTTC.

The chain uses TRBV20-1 and TRBJ2-7, with 7 bases lining up with TRBD2. Per the germline V gene, CDR1 is DFQATT and CDR2 is SNEGSKA (reference sequence). V shed 3 bases, J shed 6 bases, and the junction held 8 bases outside the gene matches. There are 13 residues in the CDR3. The CDR3 DNA reads as TGCAGTGCTAGTCTCCGGGGGGTGGGCGAGCAGTACTTC. Translation gives CSASLRGVGEQYF.

The genes are TRBV18 and TRBJ2-7, with 7 nucleotides matching TRBD2. Germline assignment: CDR1 KGHSH and CDR2 LQKENI. V was clipped by 1 base and J by 3 bases; unmatched bases: 3. The CDR3 runs 14 residues. The CDR3 coding sequence is TGTGCCAGCTCACCACAATCTAGCGGCTACGAGCAGTACTTC. This codes for CASSPQSSGYEQYF.

The J gene is TRBJ2-3, the V gene TRBV29-1, with D unclear. The CDR3 totals 11 residues. Trimming removed 1 base at V and 4 bases at J, with 3 bases between. Per the germline V gene, CDR1 is SQVTM and CDR2 is ANQGSEA. CDR3 coding DNA: TGCAGCGTTGAAGGGTCAGATACGCAGTATTTT. Amino acid sequence: CSVEGSDTQYF.

This clone came up a few times. The rearrangement links TRBV30 to TRBJ1-5; D is perhaps TRBD1 (6 bases). Trimming removed 1 base at V and 5 bases at J, with 15 bases between. This CDR3 region has 15 residues. The germline gives CDR1 GTSNPN, CDR2 SVGIG (reference sequence). The chain's CDR3 is CAWSAGAVSYQPQHF. The CDR3 DNA follows: TGTGCCTGGAGTGCAGGGGCGGTGAGTTATCAGCCCCAGCATTTT.

The genes are TRBV27 and TRBJ2-3, with D perhaps matching TRBD2 (5 bases). Trimming took 2 bases from V and 5 from J, leaving 14 bases between them. Per the germline V gene, CDR1 is MNHEY and CDR2 is SMNVEV (reference sequence). The CDR3 is made up of 15 amino acids. The CDR3: CASSLLESEGDTQYF. CDR3 sequence (DNA): TGTGCCAGCAGTTTACTAGAGAGCGAGGGAGATACGCAGTATTTT.

J is TRBJ1-1 and V is TRBV12-3 or TRBV12-4; D uncertain. Trimming took off 7 bases at V and 0 bases at J, with 6 bases between the two ends. The CDR3 covers 12 residues. Here the CDR3 DNA reads TGTGCCAGCAATGCCCTGAACACTGAAGCTTTCTTT. Amino acids: CASNALNTEAFF.

The chain links TRBV5-6 to TRBJ1-1, with TRBD1 matching over 9 bases. Trimming at V came to 0 bases and at J to 1 base, leaving 7 bases not matched to a gene. This CDR3 region has 17 residues. The germline V gene has CDR1 SGHDT and CDR2 YYEEEE. For the CDR3, the DNA is TGTGCCAGCAGCTTGGTAAGGACAGGGGTTTGGAACACTGAAGCTTTCTTT. Protein: CASSLVRTGVWNTEAFF.

This clone was detected a few times. The rearrangement links TRBV7-2 to TRBJ1-1, with 7 positions matching TRBD1. V was clipped by 5 bases and J by 6 bases; unmatched bases: 9. This CDR3 comprises 14 residues. The germline V gene encodes CDR1 SGHTA and CDR2 FQGNSA. This CDR3 reads CASSREGASSEAFF. For the CDR3, the DNA is TGTGCCAGCAGCCGCGAGGGGGCGAGTTCTGAAGCTTTCTTT.

The rearrangement uses TRBV27 and TRBJ2-7, with D hard to call. Germline CDR1 and CDR2: MNHEY and SMNVEV (reference sequence). The CDR3 sequence is 14 residues long. Trimming took off 3 bases at V and 1 base at J, with 10 bases between the two ends. The DNA for the CDR3 is TGTGCCAGCAGTTTTTCTTCGGGTTCCTACGAGCAGTACTTC. Amino acid sequence: CASSFSSGSYEQYF.

Only one count was recorded for this clone. The chain has TRBV29-1 and TRBJ2-7, with 7 bases that match TRBD2. This CDR3 comprises 13 residues. Germline V gene data show CDR1 as SQVTM and CDR2 as ANQGSEA. Trimming at V came to 5 bases and at J to 1 base, leaving 5 bases not matched to a gene. CDR3 residues: CSVRGSSSYEQYF. CDR3 coding DNA: TGCAGCGTTCGCGGGAGCTCATCCTACGAGCAGTACTTC.

V gene TRBV5-8 combines with J gene TRBJ2-2, with D perhaps TRBD1 (6 bases). Germline V lookup: CDR1 SGHTS, CDR2 YDEGEE. This CDR3 is 13 amino acids long. The V and J ends lost 4 bases and 6 bases respectively, with 10 bases between them. The CDR3: CASSPRQAGELFF. DNA of the CDR3: TGTGCCAGCAGCCCAAGACAGGCCGGGGAGCTGTTTTTT.

This chain uses TRBV28 with TRBJ1-4; D uncertain. Germline CDR1 is MDHEN and CDR2 is SYDVKM. Trimming removed 3 bases from V and 0 bases from J, with 8 bases in between. The CDR3 covers 15 residues. In DNA form, the CDR3 reads TGTGCCAGCAGTTTCTCGGATGCAACTAATGAAAAACTGTTTTTT. Its protein is CASSFSDATNEKLFF.